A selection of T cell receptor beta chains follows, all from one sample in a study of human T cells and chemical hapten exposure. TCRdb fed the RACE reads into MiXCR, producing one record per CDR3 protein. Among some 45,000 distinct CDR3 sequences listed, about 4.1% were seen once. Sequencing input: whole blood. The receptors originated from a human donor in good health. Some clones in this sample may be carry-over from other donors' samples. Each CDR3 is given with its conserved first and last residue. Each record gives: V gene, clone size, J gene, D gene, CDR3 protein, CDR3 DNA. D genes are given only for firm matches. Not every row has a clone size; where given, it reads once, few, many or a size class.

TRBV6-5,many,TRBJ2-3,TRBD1,CASSLRTGGMDTQYF,TGTGCCAGCAGTCTCCGGACAGGGGGCATGGATACGCAGTATTTT
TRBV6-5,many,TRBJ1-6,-,CASSYEGSSGNSPLHF,TGTGCCAGCAGTTACGAGGGGAGCTCCGGTAATTCACCCCTCCACTTT
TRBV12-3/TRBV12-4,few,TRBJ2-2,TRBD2,CASSLLPTSGLNTGELFF,TGTGCCAGCAGTCTACTCCCGACTAGCGGGCTGAACACCGGGGAGCTGTTTTTT
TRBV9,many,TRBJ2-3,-,CASSFRLGTDTQYF,TGTGCCAGCAGCTTTAGACTAGGCACAGATACGCAGTATTTT
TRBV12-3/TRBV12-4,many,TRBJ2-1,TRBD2,CASSLSGSRHEQFF,TGTGCCAGCAGTCTGAGCGGGAGCCGTCATGAGCAGTTCTTC
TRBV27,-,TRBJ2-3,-,CASSLSIGGGVGSDTQYF,TGTGCCAGCAGTTTATCGATCGGAGGAGGGGTCGGCTCAGATACGCAGTATTTT
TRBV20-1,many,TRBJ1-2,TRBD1,CSAKQQGAVYGYTF,TGCAGTGCCAAGCAACAGGGGGCCGTCTATGGCTACACCTTC
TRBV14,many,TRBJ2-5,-,CASSQGGTQYF,TGTGCCAGCAGCCAGGGGGGGACCCAGTACTTC
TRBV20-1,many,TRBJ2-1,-,CSARVPTLNEQFF,TGCAGTGCTAGAGTGCCTACCCTCAATGAGCAGTTCTTC
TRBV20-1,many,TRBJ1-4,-,CSASPQDPNEKLFF,TGCAGTGCTAGCCCGCAGGATCCAAATGAAAAACTGTTTTTT
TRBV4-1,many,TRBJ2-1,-,CASSQYPRSDYNEQFF,TGCGCCAGCAGCCAGTACCCCCGATCGGACTACAATGAGCAGTTCTTC
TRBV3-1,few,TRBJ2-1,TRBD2,CVSSQDLGGSNEQFF,TGTGTCAGCAGCCAAGATCTGGGCGGGAGCAATGAGCAGTTCTTC
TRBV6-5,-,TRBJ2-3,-,CASSYIGCTDTQYF,TGTGCCAGCAGTTACATCGGTTGTACAGATACGCAGTATTTT
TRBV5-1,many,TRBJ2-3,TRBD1,CASSVTGDSTDTQYF,TGCGCCAGCAGCGTGACAGGGGACAGCACAGATACGCAGTATTTT
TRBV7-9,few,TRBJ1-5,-,CASSLEGRAGDQPQHF,TGTGCCAGCAGCTTGGAGGGGCGTGCAGGGGACCAGCCCCAGCATTTT
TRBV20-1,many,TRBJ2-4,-,CSARDPLNIQYF,TGCAGTGCTAGAGATCCCTTAAACATTCAGTACTTC
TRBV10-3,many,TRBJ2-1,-,CAISPTGRDEQFF,TGTGCCATCAGCCCGACTGGTAGGGATGAGCAGTTCTTC
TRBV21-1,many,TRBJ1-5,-,CASSNTLQEAHSNQPQHF,TGTGCCAGCAGCAATACCTTACAGGAAGCCCATAGCAATCAGCCCCAGCATTTT
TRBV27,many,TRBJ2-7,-,CASSQILTGPNEQYF,TGTGCCAGCAGCCAAATCCTTACAGGTCCCAACGAGCAGTACTTC
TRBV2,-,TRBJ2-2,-,CASSNTWELFF,TGTGCCAGCAGTAACACCTGGGAGCTGTTTTTT
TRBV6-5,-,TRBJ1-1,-,CASSWGTARNTEAFF,TGTGCCAGCAGCTGGGGAACAGCCAGGAACACTGAAGCTTTCTTT
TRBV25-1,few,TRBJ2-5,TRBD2,CASSASGRSLGTQYF,TGTGCCAGCAGTGCAAGCGGGAGGTCCCTCGGGACCCAGTACTTC
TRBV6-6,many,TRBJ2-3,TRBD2,CASSYEGRATDTQYF,TGTGCCAGCAGTTACGAGGGGAGGGCCACAGATACGCAGTATTTT
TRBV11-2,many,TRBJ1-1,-,CASSPNPRGGLNTEAFF,TGTGCCAGCAGCCCTAACCCCCGCGGGGGACTGAACACTGAAGCTTTCTTT
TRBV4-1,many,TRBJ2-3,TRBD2,CASSQGRLAGAVADTQYF,TGCGCCAGCAGCCAAGGAAGACTAGCGGGAGCGGTCGCAGATACGCAGTATTTT
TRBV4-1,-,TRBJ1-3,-,CASSQQTAQDRNTIYF,TGCGCCAGCAGCCAACAGACTGCCCAGGATAGAAACACCATATATTTT
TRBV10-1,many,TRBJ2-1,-,CASSDGFDGRQFF,TGCGCCAGCAGTGACGGCTTTGATGGTCGGCAGTTCTTC
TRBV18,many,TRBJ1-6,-,CASSPYGVQSPLHF,TGTGCCAGCTCACCATACGGGGTCCAATCACCCCTCCACTTT
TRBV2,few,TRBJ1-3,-,CASSENLQGDTIYF,TGTGCCAGCAGTGAAAATTTACAGGGAGACACCATATATTTT
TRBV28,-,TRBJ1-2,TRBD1,CASSLMDRASYGYTF,TGTGCCAGCAGTCTCATGGACAGGGCAAGCTATGGCTACACCTTC
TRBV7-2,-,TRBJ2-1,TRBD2,CASSLLAGGVYNEQFF,TGTGCCAGCAGCTTGCTAGCGGGAGGAGTTTACAATGAGCAGTTCTTC
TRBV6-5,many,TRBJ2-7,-,CASSYPNREYEQYF,TGTGCCAGCAGTTACCCGAACAGGGAGTACGAGCAGTACTTC
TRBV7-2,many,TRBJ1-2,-,CASSLGRYGYTF,TGTGCCAGCAGCTTAGGGCGCTATGGCTACACCTTC
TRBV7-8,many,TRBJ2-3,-,CASSLVITGPSTDTQYF,TGTGCCAGCAGCTTAGTTATAACAGGCCCGTCAACAGATACGCAGTATTTT
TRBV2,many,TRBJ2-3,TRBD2,CASTSSGSGDTQYF,TGTGCCAGCACTTCTAGCGGGAGTGGAGATACGCAGTATTTT
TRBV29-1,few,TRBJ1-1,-,CSVYKSTEAFF,TGCAGCGTGTACAAGAGTACTGAAGCTTTCTTT
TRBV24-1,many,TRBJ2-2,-,CATSDLPPIQNGELFF,TGTGCCACCAGTGATTTGCCCCCGATCCAGAACGGGGAGCTGTTTTTT
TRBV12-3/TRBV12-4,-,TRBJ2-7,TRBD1,CASRQSQGAKDEQYF,TGTGCCAGCAGACAATCACAGGGGGCTAAGGACGAGCAGTACTTC
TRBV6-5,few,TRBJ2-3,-,CASSYSSGAGTDTQYF,TGTGCCAGCAGTTACTCGTCGGGAGCTGGTACAGATACGCAGTATTTT
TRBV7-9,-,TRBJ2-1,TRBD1,CASSSRQGASPWQFF,TGTGCCAGCAGCTCAAGGCAGGGGGCGAGTCCGTGGCAGTTCTTC
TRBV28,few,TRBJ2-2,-,CASSSAIPQGRVKAGELFF,TGTGCCAGCAGTTCAGCCATCCCGCAGGGCCGGGTTAAGGCCGGGGAGCTGTTTTTT
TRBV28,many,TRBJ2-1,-,CASSPTATSGNEQFF,TGTGCCAGCAGTCCAACGGCGACGAGCGGCAATGAGCAGTTCTTC
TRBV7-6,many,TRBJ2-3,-,CASSFRPGPTDTQYF,TGTGCCAGCAGCTTTCGACCCGGGCCGACAGATACGCAGTATTTT
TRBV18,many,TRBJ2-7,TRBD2,CASSQVASGSTGRVYEQYF,TGTGCCAGCTCACAGGTGGCTAGCGGGAGTACTGGCAGGGTCTACGAGCAGTACTTC
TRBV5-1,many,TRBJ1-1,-,CASSGDVILNTEAFF,TGCGCCAGCTCGGGCGACGTGATTTTGAACACTGAAGCTTTCTTT
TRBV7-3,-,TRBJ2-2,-,CASSLKGTNTGEPFF,TGTGCCAGCAGCTTAAAGGGGACGAACACCGGGGAGCCGTTTTTT
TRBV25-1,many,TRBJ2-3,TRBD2,CASTTLAGGVQYF,TGTGCCAGCACCACGCTAGCGGGAGGGGTGCAGTATTTT
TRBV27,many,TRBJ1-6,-,CASSPRLRNSPLHF,TGTGCCAGCAGTCCACGGCTTAGAAATTCACCCCTCCACTTT
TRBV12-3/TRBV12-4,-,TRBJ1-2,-,CASSRPSRDFYGYTF,TGTGCCAGCAGTCGCCCGAGCCGGGACTTCTATGGCTACACCTTC
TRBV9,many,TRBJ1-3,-,CASSVTGLDSGNTIYF,TGTGCCAGCAGCGTAACTGGCCTCGACTCTGGAAACACCATATATTTT
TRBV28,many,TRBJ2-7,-,CASRSMGRGAYEQYF,TGTGCCAGCAGGTCCATGGGCAGAGGGGCCTACGAGCAGTACTTC
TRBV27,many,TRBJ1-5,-,CASSSTQTNQPQHF,TGTGCCAGCAGTTCTACTCAAACCAATCAGCCCCAGCATTTT
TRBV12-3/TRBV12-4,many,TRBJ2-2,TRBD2,CASGEGRATGELFF,TGTGCCAGCGGTGAGGGGAGGGCCACCGGGGAGCTGTTTTTT